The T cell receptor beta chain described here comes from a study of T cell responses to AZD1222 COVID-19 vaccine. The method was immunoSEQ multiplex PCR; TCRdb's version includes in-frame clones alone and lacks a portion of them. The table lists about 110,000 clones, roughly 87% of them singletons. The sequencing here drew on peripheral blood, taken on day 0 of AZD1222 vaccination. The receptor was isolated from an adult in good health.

The CDR3 here is CASSPDAGELFF. The CDR3 region has the DNA TGTGCCAGCAGCCCGGACGCCGGGGAGCTGTTTTTT. The chain joins TRBV6-5 to TRBJ2-2; D is undetermined. The CDR3 has 12 residues. Trimming removed 6 bases from V and 6 bases from J, with 8 bases in between. CDR1 and CDR2 from the germline V gene are MNHEY and SVGAGI.